This T cell receptor beta chain is drawn from a study of shared clonotypes between healthy human individuals. Looked up from germline, CDR1 is SGHNT and CDR2 is YYREEE (reference sequence). Trimming at V came to 4 bases and at J to 7 bases, leaving 10 bases not matched to a gene. The CDR3 is 17 amino acids. Clones were read by immunoSEQ multiplex PCR, and TCRdb kept only the in-frame ones, dropping some. The table lists nearly 500,000 clones, 70% to 80% of them singletons. Sequenced input: PBMCs. This sequence was found in a woman in her 40s in good health. Some clones in this sample may be carry-over from other donors' samples. This rearrangement joins TRBV5-4 to TRBJ2-3, with TRBD2 matching over 15 bases. The CDR3 reads CASSPRTSGRAVNTQYF. The DNA of the CDR3 is TGTGCCAGCAGCCCGCGGACTAGCGGGAGGGCCGTTAATACGCAGTATTTT.